This T cell receptor beta chain was captured in a study of shared clonotypes between healthy human individuals. In the case of this clone: The same CDR3 can be traced to other DNA sequences in this sample.

Some 30,000 T cell genomes, or around 200 ng DNA, went into the sorted-subset replicate PCRs. As processed by the authors: From ImmunoSEQ came sequences covering only the junction and carrying no quality scores, so filtering differed. Profiling relied on immunoSEQ multiplex PCR, and the TCRdb table lists in-frame clones only, not all of them. V, J and clone size were drawn from that table, and D and trimming were deduced from the DNA. The repertoire holds 2 million to 2.5 million clones, with 92% as singletons. This receptor was obtained from a young man in good health. Some clones in this sample may be carry-over from other donors' samples. Sequencing input: naive CD4+ T cells from PBMCs. The subset: CD45RA+ positively selected.

CDR3 nucleotide sequence: TGTGCCAGCAGCTTAGGCCTAGCGGGAGTTGGGGAGACCCAGTACTTC. Translation: CASSLGLAGVGETQYF. The V gene is TRBV11-3, the J gene TRBJ2-5; 10 positions match TRBD2. The CDR3 consists of 16 residues. CDR1 SGHNT and CDR2 YENEEA come from the germline V gene. V was pared by 1 base and J by 5 bases, with 7 bases of the junction left unmatched.